Listed below are T cell receptor beta chains from one sample, sequenced in a study of beta chain features in type 1 diabetes. Clones were sequenced by immunoSEQ multiplex PCR, and TCRdb holds only the in-frame ones, with some missing. The data contain under 200,000 clones, around 8% of them singletons. Specimen: central memory CD4+ T cells from blood. The receptors shown here come from a man between 18 and 29 years old in good health. The CDR3 runs from the conserved cysteine through the conserved F or W. Each record gives: D gene, V gene, J gene, clone size, CDR3 protein, CDR3 DNA. A D gene is named only where the DNA matches it firmly. Where a row states a size, it is once, few, many or the class of an expanded clone; other rows omit it.

.,TRBV9,TRBJ2-5,.,CASSTQETQYF,TGTGCCAGCAGCACTCAAGAGACCCAGTACTTC
TRBD2,TRBV9,TRBJ2-3,few,CASSAPGTSGYTDTQYF,TGTGCCAGCAGCGCCCCTGGGACTAGCGGGTATACAGATACGCAGTATTTT
TRBD1,TRBV5-1,TRBJ1-5,few,CASSLGGQGNQPQHF,TGCGCCAGCAGCTTGGGAGGACAGGGCAATCAGCCCCAGCATTTT
.,TRBV29-1,TRBJ2-1,few,CSARNNRGATDEQFF,TGCAGCGCTCGGAATAACCGGGGGGCCACCGATGAGCAGTTCTTC
.,TRBV18,TRBJ2-1,few,CASSPLQGSSYNEQFF,TGTGCCAGCTCACCCCTCCAGGGAAGCTCCTACAATGAGCAGTTCTTC
TRBD2,TRBV28,TRBJ2-7,many,CASTRSGETYEQYF,TGTGCCAGCACCAGGAGCGGGGAAACCTACGAGCAGTACTTC
.,TRBV5-6,TRBJ1-1,few,CASTSRDTEAFF,TGTGCCAGCACAAGTCGGGACACTGAAGCTTTCTTT
.,TRBV19,TRBJ2-3,once,CASSIETGTSTDTQYF,TGTGCCAGTAGTATAGAGACCGGGACTTCCACAGATACGCAGTATTTT
.,TRBV7-2,TRBJ2-7,many,CASSSDYRSYEQYF,TGTGCCAGCAGCTCGGACTACCGTTCCTACGAGCAGTACTTC
.,TRBV5-6,TRBJ1-3,.,CASSWAGGWSGNTIYF,TGTGCCAGCAGCTGGGCTGGGGGCTGGTCTGGAAACACCATATATTTT
TRBD2,TRBV14,TRBJ2-7,.,CASSPKPPTFGGRLFF,TGTGCCAGCAGCCCAAAACCCCCGACTTTTGGCGGGAGATTATTTTTC
TRBD1,TRBV7-2,TRBJ2-5,.,CASSYDRAGGTQYF,TGTGCCAGCAGCTACGACAGGGCCGGCGGGACCCAGTACTTC
.,TRBV2,TRBJ2-7,few,CASSFFYEQYF,TGTGCCAGCAGTTTCTTCTACGAGCAGTACTTC
.,TRBV11-2,TRBJ2-1,.,CASSLGSRVVHEQFF,TGTGCCAGCAGCTTGGGCAGCAGAGTAGTGCATGAGCAGTTCTTC
.,TRBV5-4,TRBJ1-4,.,CASSLGQVSNNEKLFF,TGTGCCAGCAGCTTGGGACAAGTTAGTAATAATGAAAAACTGTTTTTT
.,TRBV5-1,TRBJ2-5,few,CASSLVGVPQETQYF,TGCGCCAGCAGCTTGGTAGGGGTTCCTCAAGAGACCCAGTACTTC
TRBD1,TRBV19,TRBJ2-1,.,CASNSPRGTGVNEQFF,TGTGCCAGTAATAGCCCAAGGGGGACAGGGGTCAATGAGCAGTTCTTC
.,TRBV19,TRBJ2-2,.,CASRTDRNTGELFF,TGTGCCAGTAGGACGGACAGGAACACCGGGGAGCTGTTTTTT
.,TRBV6-1,TRBJ1-5,few,CASSPGQRQPQHF,TGTGCCAGCAGTCCGGGACAAAGGCAGCCCCAGCATTTT
TRBD2,TRBV7-3,TRBJ2-3,.,CASSTGRSTDTQYF,TGTGCCAGCAGCACCGGGAGGAGCACAGATACGCAGTATTTT
.,TRBV7-3,TRBJ1-1,.,CASSGQQRTEAFF,TGTGCCAGCAGCGGACAACAGAGAACTGAAGCTTTCTTT
TRBD1,TRBV9,TRBJ2-6,.,CASSVSGGNGANVLTF,TGTGCCAGCAGTGTTTCAGGGGGCAACGGGGCCAACGTCCTGACTTTC
.,TRBV21-1,TRBJ2-7,.,CASSYGQGGYEQYF,TGTGCCAGCAGCTACGGACAGGGCGGGTACGAGCAGTACTTC
.,TRBV7-2,TRBJ1-1,few,CASSGTGVGEAFF,TGTGCCAGCAGCGGAACCGGGGTAGGTGAAGCTTTCTTT
TRBD2,TRBV6-5,TRBJ2-7,.,CASSYSRLAGGNEQYF,TGTGCCAGCAGTTACTCTCGGCTAGCGGGGGGTAACGAGCAGTACTTC
.,TRBV13,TRBJ2-5,medium-sized,CASSLGNLGETQYF,TGTGCCAGCAGCTTAGGAAACCTCGGTGAGACCCAGTACTTC
TRBD2,TRBV11-3,TRBJ2-6,.,CASSRGGESGANVLTF,TGTGCCAGCAGCCGGGGGGGCGAGTCTGGGGCCAACGTCCTGACTTTC
.,TRBV9,TRBJ1-1,few,CASSVVTGGTEAFF,TGTGCCAGCAGCGTAGTTACGGGGGGCACTGAAGCTTTCTTT
.,TRBV7-8,TRBJ2-7,.,CASSLRATGSYEQYF,TGTGCCAGCAGCTTACGTGCGACAGGCTCCTACGAGCAGTACTTC
TRBD2,TRBV7-2,TRBJ2-1,few,CASSPRLASNEQFF,TGTGCCAGCAGCCCACGACTAGCATCCAATGAGCAGTTCTTC
.,TRBV2,TRBJ2-3,few,CASSPITDTQYF,TGTGCCAGCAGTCCCATTACAGATACGCAGTATTTT